The sequence of this T cell receptor (beta chain) was determined in a study of blood T cell repertoires in COVID-19. Study summary: Samples taken during acute and convalescent COVID-19 were collected in the United States, Italy and Spain.

The method was immunoSEQ multiplex PCR; TCRdb's version includes in-frame clones alone and lacks a portion of them. The sample gives 270,000 or so clones, about four fifths of which show up once; 9.4% is in the top ten. This CDR3 is built from 14 residues. Material for sequencing was peripheral blood. This receptor was identified in a woman aged 50 to 60 who had recovered from COVID-19. V and J are TRBV21-1 and TRBJ1-6. TRBV21-1 is listed as a pseudogene. The CDR3 sequence: CASSPQATSGPLHF. The CDR3 bases are TGTGCCAGCAGCCCCCAGGCGACCTCGGGGCCCCTCCACTTT.